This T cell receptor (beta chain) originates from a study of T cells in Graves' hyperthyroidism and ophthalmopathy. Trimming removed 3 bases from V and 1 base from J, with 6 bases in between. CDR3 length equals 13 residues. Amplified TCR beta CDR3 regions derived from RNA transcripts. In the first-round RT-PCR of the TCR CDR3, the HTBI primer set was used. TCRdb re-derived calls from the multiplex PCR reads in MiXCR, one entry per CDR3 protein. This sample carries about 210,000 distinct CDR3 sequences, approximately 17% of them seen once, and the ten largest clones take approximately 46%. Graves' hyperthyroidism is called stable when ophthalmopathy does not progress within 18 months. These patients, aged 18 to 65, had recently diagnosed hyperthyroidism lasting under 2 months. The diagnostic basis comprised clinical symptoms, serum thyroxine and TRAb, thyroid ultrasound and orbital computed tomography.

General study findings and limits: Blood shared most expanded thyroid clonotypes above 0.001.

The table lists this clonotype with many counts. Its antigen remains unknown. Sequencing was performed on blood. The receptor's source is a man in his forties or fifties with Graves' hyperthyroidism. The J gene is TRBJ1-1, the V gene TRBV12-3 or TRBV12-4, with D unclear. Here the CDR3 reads CASSLTTNTEAFF. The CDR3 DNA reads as TGTGCCAGCAGTTTGACGACGAACACTGAAGCTTTCTTT.